This TCR beta chain was recorded in a study of T cell repertoires in cytomegalovirus infection. TCRdb reprocessed the reads via MiXCR and lists one record per CDR3 protein. Of about 700,000 distinct CDR3 sequences in the sample, 33% are singletons; the top ten hold around a sixth. This clonotype has more than one count but fewer than ten. No antigen is known for it. The sample in question was cultured PBMCs, obtained from culture after CMV antigen stimulation. The source of this sequence is a human donor in good health (CMV status not recorded). Some clones in this sample may be carry-over from other donors' samples.

The CDR3 coding sequence is TGTGCCAGCAGCTTAGTTGCAGATATAGTGGGCTACACCTTC. Its translation is CASSLVADIVGYTF. The chain carries TRBV11-2 and TRBJ1-2; D is ambiguous. Trimming pared 1 base from V and 8 bases from J, leaving 14 bases between. The CDR3 has 14 amino acids. Germline lookup yields CDR1 SGHAT and CDR2 FQNNGV. Together with reference TRBV11-2 and TRBJ1-2, the CDR3 gives the full variable domain: EAGVAQSPRYKIIEKRQSVAFWCNPISGHATLYWYQQILGQGPKLLIQFQNNGVVDDSQLPKDRFSAERLKGVDSTLKIQPAKLEDSAVYLCASSLVADIVGYTFGSGTRLTVV.